The entry below describes one T cell receptor beta chain. Its antigen is currently unknown. Patients aged 18 to 65 had newly diagnosed hyperthyroidism that had lasted under 2 months. The authors obtained PBMCs from 7.5 to 10 ml of fresh peripheral blood. The length of the CDR3 is 16 residues. Germline V gene lookup returns CDR1 DFQATT and CDR2 SNEGSKA (reference sequence). V was pared by 5 bases and J by 6 bases, with 22 bases between. The source of the sample is a study of T cells in Graves' hyperthyroidism and ophthalmopathy. Findings of the study overall: Blood held most thyroid clonotypes expanded above 0.001 frequency. Ophthalmopathy was model-predicted a median about six months pre-onset.

The TCR beta CDR3 regions underwent amplification using RNA transcripts as the source. Using the HTBI primer set, a first-round RT-PCR was run on the TCR CDR3. TCRdb passed the multiplex PCR reads through MiXCR, listing each CDR3 protein once. The repertoire includes about 360,000 distinct CDR3 sequences, 13% of them detected once, and 9% to 9.5% sits in the top ten. The source of this sequence is a woman younger than 35 with Graves' hyperthyroidism. Sequencing was carried out using blood. The chain combines TRBV20-1 with TRBJ2-2; possible D gene TRBD2, 5 bases. The CDR3 sequence is CSAPELGNPHPGELFF. DNA for the CDR3: TGCAGTGCTCCAGAACTAGGGAATCCCCATCCCGGGGAGCTGTTTTTT.